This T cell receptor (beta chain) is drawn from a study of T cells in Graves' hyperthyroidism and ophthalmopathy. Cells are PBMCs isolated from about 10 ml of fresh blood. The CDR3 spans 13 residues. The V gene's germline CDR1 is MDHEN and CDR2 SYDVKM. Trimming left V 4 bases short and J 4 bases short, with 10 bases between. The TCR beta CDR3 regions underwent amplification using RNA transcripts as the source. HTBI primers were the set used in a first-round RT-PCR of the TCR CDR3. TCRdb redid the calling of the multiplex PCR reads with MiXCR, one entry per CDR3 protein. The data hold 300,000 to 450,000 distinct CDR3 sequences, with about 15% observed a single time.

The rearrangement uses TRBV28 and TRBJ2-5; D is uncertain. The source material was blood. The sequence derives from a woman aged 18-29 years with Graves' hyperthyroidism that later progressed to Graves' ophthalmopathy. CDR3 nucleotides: TGTGCCAGCAGTTCGGGTATTCGAGAGACCCAGTACTTC. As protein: CASSSGIRETQYF.